The sequence of this TCR beta chain was determined in a study of graft-versus-host responses after intestinal transplantation. The data were produced by immunoSEQ multiplex PCR, yet TCRdb's version contains in-frame clones alone and is incomplete. The sample holds approximately 89,000 clones, 80% to 95% seen once. Trimming took 5 bases from V and 1 from J, leaving 13 bases between them. The CDR3 runs to 15 residues. In germline, CDR1 is SEHNR, CDR2 FQNEAQ (reference sequence). This receptor was taken from a human patient who received an intestinal transplant, so some T cells may come from the graft donor. V usage is TRBV7-9 and J usage is TRBJ2-3; possibly TRBD1 or TRBD2 for D (6 bases each). The specimen comprised PBMCs, sampled 450 to 460 days after intestinal transplant. The CDR3 loop reads CASSPGVAGTDTQYF. The CDR3 DNA reads as TGTGCCAGCAGCCCAGGGGTAGCGGGCACAGATACGCAGTATTTT.